This TCR beta chain comes out of a study of TIL therapy for anti-PD-1-resistant metastatic lung cancer. For the study at large: Most patients had lung adenocarcinoma.

The CDR3 runs 15 residues. CDR1 and CDR2 (germline): LNHDA, SQIVND (reference sequence). J lost 1 base, V lost 6 bases, and 6 bases had no gene match. Sequencing used immunoSEQ v3. Assay: immunoSEQ multiplex PCR; the TCRdb copy retains only in-frame clones and omits some. The sample lists 50,000 or so clones; around three quarters were seen once. The time point denotes: pre-treatment sample, taken before nivolumab and TIL therapy. Stage 4 NSCLC adults joined between late 2017 and 2020. The sequence came from a woman aged 25 to 80 with non-small cell lung cancer. V is TRBV19 and J is TRBJ2-3, with 8 bases lining up with TRBD2. Here the sequenced sample was blood, taken at baseline. The DNA for the CDR3 is TGTGCCAGTAGGACTAGCGCCGTGGGCACAGATACGCAGTATTTT. Protein: CASRTSAVGTDTQYF.